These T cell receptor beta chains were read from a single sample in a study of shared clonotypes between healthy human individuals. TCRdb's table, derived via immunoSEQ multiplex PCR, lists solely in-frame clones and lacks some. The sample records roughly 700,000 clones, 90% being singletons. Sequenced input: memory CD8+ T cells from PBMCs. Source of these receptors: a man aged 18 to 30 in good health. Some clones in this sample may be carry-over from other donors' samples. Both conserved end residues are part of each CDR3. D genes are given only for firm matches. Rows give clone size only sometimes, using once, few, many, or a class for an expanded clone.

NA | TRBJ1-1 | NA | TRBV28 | TGTGCCAGCAGGTCGGGGGGTGAAGCTTTCTTT | CASRSGGEAFF
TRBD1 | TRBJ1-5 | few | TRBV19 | TGTGCCAGTAGTGAAGGGACAGTCAATCAGCCCCAGCATTTT | CASSEGTVNQPQHF
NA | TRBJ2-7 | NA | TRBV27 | TGTGCCAGCAGTTCCTCTTGGGGCAGGGTTACCTACGAGCAGTACTTC | CASSSSWGRVTYEQYF
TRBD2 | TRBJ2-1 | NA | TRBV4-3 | TGCGCCAGCAGCCAAGCACTAGCGGGAGGCCCCTACAATGAGCAGTTCTTC | CASSQALAGGPYNEQFF
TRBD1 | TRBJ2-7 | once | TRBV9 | TGTGCCAGCAGCGAAGGTGGGACAGGGGTGTACGAGCAGTACTTC | CASSEGGTGVYEQYF
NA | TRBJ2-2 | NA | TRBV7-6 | TGTGCCAGCAGCTCCGTCCTAGTGCGAGGGTCCACCGGGGAGCTGTTTTTT | CASSSVLVRGSTGELFF
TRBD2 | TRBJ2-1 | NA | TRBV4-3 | TGCGCCAGCAGCCAAGCTAGCGGGGCTTACAATGAGCAGTTCTTC | CASSQASGAYNEQFF
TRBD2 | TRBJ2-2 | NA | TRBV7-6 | TGTGCCAGCAGCTTAGGGGGACTAGCGGGAATAAAAGAGTCCGGGGAGCTGTTTTTT | CASSLGGLAGIKESGELFF
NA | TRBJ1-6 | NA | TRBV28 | TGTGCCAGCAGTTTATTTAGTGGGGGCAGTAGAAATTCACCCCTCCACTTT | CASSLFSGGSRNSPLHF
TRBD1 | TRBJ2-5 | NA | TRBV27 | TGTGCCAGCAGTTATTCCTGGACAGGGTTGGGTAGCGAGACCCAGTACTTC | CASSYSWTGLGSETQYF
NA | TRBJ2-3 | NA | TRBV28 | TGTGCCAGCAGTCCCCTCAATACGCAGTATTTT | CASSPLNTQYF
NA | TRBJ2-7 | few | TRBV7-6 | TGTGCCAGCAGCTTCAGTTATGGCGCCGTGGGCGAGCAGTACTTC | CASSFSYGAVGEQYF
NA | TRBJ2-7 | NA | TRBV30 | TGTGCCTGGAGTTATAACAGGGCCCCCATCGAGCAGTACTTC | CAWSYNRAPIEQYF
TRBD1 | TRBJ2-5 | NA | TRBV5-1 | TGCGCCAGCAGCAGGGGACAGACCAGAATTGCGCAAGAGACCCAGTACTTC | CASSRGQTRIAQETQYF
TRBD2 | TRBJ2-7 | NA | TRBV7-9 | TGTGCCAGCGGCTTAGCGGGAGGTAAAAGCTACGAGCAGTACTTC | CASGLAGGKSYEQYF
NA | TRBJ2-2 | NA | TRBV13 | TGTGCCAGCAGCTTAGAGGGTACCGGCGGGGAGCTGTTTTTT | CASSLEGTGGELFF
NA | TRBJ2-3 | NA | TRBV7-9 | TGTGCCAGCAGCCCCGGGAGCACAGATACGCAGTATTTT | CASSPGSTDTQYF
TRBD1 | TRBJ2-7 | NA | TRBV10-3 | TGTGCCACAGGACCACCTCCAGGGGGCTACTCCTACGAGCAGTACTTC | CATGPPPGGYSYEQYF
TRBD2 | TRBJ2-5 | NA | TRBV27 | TGTGCCAGCAGTTTATCGGTCCTACCACTAGCGGGAGGGCTGGAGACCCAGTACTTC | CASSLSVLPLAGGLETQYF
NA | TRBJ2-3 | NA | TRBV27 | TGTGCCAGCAGTTTGGTAAGGGGGTCAGATACGCAGTATTTT | CASSLVRGSDTQYF
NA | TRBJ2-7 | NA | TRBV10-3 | TGTGCCGTGCGGGACGTACTAACCTACGAGCAGTACTTC | CAVRDVLTYEQYF
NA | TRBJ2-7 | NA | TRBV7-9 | TGTGCCAGCAGCGCGGAGCAGGGGAATGGCGAGCAGTACTTC | CASSAEQGNGEQYF
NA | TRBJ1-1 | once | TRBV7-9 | TGTGCCAGCAGCTTATACAAGAACACTGAAGCTTTCTTT | CASSLYKNTEAFF
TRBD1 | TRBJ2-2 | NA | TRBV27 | TGTGCCAGCAGTTTTTCTTGGGGAGAGGACAGGGGGTTGAACGGGGAGCTGTTTTTT | CASSFSWGEDRGLNGELFF
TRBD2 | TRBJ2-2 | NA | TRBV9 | TGTGCCAGCAGCTTCCCGCGGGAGAAGAACACCGGGGAGCTGTTTTTT | CASSFPREKNTGELFF
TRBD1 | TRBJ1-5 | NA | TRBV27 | TGTGCCAGCAGTTACGTACAGGGGTATCAGCCCCAGCATTTT | CASSYVQGYQPQHF
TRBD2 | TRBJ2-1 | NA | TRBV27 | TGTGCCAGCAGTTGGGGACTAGCGGGATCCTACAATGAGCAGTTCTTC | CASSWGLAGSYNEQFF
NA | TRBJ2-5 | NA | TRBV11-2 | TGTGCCAGCAGGATGACTTTCCGAGGGGGGGAGACCCAGTACTTC | CASRMTFRGGETQYF
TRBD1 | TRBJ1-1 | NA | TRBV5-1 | TGCGCCAGCAGCTTGTCAGGGGGGTGGAGGACTGAAGCTTTCTTT | CASSLSGGWRTEAFF
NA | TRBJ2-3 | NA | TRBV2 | TGTGCCAGCAGTGAGAACTTCTCGGCAGATACGCAGTATTTT | CASSENFSADTQYF
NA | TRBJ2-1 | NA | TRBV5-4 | TGTGCCAGCAGCGGACCGGGACTCATACAAAGCAATGAGCAGTTCTTC | CASSGPGLIQSNEQFF
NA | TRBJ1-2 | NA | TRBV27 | TGTGCCAGCAGATACAAACCAGTGGGGGGCCACCCTAACTATGGCTACACCTTC | CASRYKPVGGHPNYGYTF
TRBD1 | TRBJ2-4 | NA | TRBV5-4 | TGTGCCAGCGGGACAGGGCTAGCCAAAAACATTCAGTACTTC | CASGTGLAKNIQYF
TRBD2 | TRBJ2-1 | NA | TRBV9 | TGTGCCAGCAGCCCTTGGGGGGCTAGCGGGACCTACAATGAGCAGTTCTTC | CASSPWGASGTYNEQFF
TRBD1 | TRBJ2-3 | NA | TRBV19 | TGTGCCAACAACAGGGGATTTGGGACAGATACGCAGTATTTT | CANNRGFGTDTQYF
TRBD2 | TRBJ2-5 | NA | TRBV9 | TGTGCCAGCAGCGTAGGTTCTAGCGGGAGTGAGACCCAGTACTTC | CASSVGSSGSETQYF
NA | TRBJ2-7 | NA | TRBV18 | TGTGCCAGCTCACCGCCCCAGGACTACGAGCAGTACTTC | CASSPPQDYEQYF
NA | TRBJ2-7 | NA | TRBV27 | TGTGCCAGCAGTTTTGGCAGGAACGAGCAGTACTTC | CASSFGRNEQYF
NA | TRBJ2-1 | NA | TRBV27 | TGTGCCAGCAGTTTACGAGTGGGAGACGGTGAGCAGTTCTTC | CASSLRVGDGEQFF
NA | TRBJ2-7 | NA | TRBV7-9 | TGTGCCAGCAGCTTAGCACAGGGAATTATGCACGAGCAGTACTTC | CASSLAQGIMHEQYF
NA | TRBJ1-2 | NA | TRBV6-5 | TGTGCCAGCAGTTACTACCGTCACTATGGCTACACCTTC | CASSYYRHYGYTF
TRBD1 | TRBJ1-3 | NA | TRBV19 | TGTGCCAGTAGTAACGACAGGGAGGGGACTGGAAACACCATATATTTT | CASSNDREGTGNTIYF
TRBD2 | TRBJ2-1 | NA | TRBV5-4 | TGTGCCAGCAGCTTGTCTCTAGCGGGAGGGACGGGTGAGCAGTTCTTC | CASSLSLAGGTGEQFF
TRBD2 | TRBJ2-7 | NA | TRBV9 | TGTGCCAGCAGCGTAGGCCGGGAGGGTAACGAGCAGTACTTC | CASSVGREGNEQYF
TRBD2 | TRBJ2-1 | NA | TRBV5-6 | TGTGCCAGCAGCTTGGGCGGACTAGCGGGGGACAATGAGCAGTTCTTC | CASSLGGLAGDNEQFF
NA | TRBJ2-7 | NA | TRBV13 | TGTGCCAGCAGCCCGAAGGGTTACGAGCAGTACTTC | CASSPKGYEQYF
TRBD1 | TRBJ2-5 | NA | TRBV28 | TGTGCCAGCAGAAACAGGGGCCCCCAAGAGACCCAGTACTTC | CASRNRGPQETQYF
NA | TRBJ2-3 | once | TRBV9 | TGTGCCAGCAGCTCCCAGGGGCGGGTTTACACAGATACGCAGTATTTT | CASSSQGRVYTDTQYF
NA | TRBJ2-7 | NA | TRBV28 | TGTGCCAGCAGTCCATTGGTCGGAGGCTCCTACGAGCAGTACTTC | CASSPLVGGSYEQYF
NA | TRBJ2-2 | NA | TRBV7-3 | TGTGCCAGCAGCTTAACTGGGAACACCGGGGAGCTGTTTTTT | CASSLTGNTGELFF